These T cell receptor beta chains were read from a single sample in a study of T cell changes during pregnancy in multiple sclerosis. The method was immunoSEQ multiplex PCR; TCRdb's version includes in-frame clones alone and lacks a portion of them. This table has tens of thousands of clones, around 90% appearing once. The source material was CD4+ T cells from peripheral blood mononuclear cells, sampled after pregnancy. Receptor source: a female donor in good health, enrolled as a control in a pregnancy study. Both conserved end residues are part of each CDR3. The D gene is left open where the match is weak. Only part of the rows carry a size: once, few, many, or a class if the clone is expanded.

J	D	size	V	CDR3	DNA
TRBJ2-4	NA	NA	TRBV5-1	CASSSSSGGRNIQYF	TGCGCCAGCAGCTCAAGTTCGGGGGGCAGGAACATTCAGTACTTC
TRBJ2-5	TRBD2	NA	TRBV10-3	CAISEGRGAGGGGETQYF	TGTGCCATCAGTGAGGGGCGCGGAGCGGGGGGCGGGGGAGAGACCCAGTACTTC
TRBJ2-1	TRBD2	NA	TRBV7-6	CASSGMGWLGGSNEQFF	TGTGCCAGCAGCGGCATGGGGTGGTTGGGCGGGAGTAATGAGCAGTTCTTC
TRBJ2-1	NA	NA	TRBV5-1	CASSLDRPNEQFF	TGCGCCAGCAGCTTGGACAGGCCTAATGAGCAGTTCTTC
TRBJ1-1	NA	NA	TRBV20-1	CSASRLREAFF	TGCAGTGCTTCCCGTCTGAGGGAAGCTTTCTTT
TRBJ1-6	TRBD1	NA	TRBV14	CASSSQGARNSPLHF	TGTGCCAGCAGCTCCCAGGGGGCAAGAAATTCACCCCTCCACTTT
TRBJ2-2	NA	NA	TRBV5-4	CASSPTPRGAGELFF	TGTGCCAGCAGCCCGACCCCTAGGGGTGCCGGGGAGCTGTTTTTT
TRBJ1-4	NA	NA	TRBV27	CASSPYGATNEKLFF	TGTGCCAGCAGTCCTTACGGTGCAACTAATGAAAAACTGTTTTTT
TRBJ2-3	NA	NA	TRBV27	CASSQIQGITQYF	TGTGCCAGCAGTCAAATTCAGGGAATCACGCAGTATTTT
TRBJ2-7	TRBD2	NA	TRBV5-6	CASSLAVAGNSYEQYF	TGTGCCAGCAGCTTGGCAGTAGCGGGGAACTCCTACGAGCAGTACTTC
TRBJ2-1	NA	few	TRBV6-5	CASSSFASSYNEQFF	TGTGCCAGCAGTTCGTTCGCTAGCTCCTACAATGAGCAGTTCTTC
TRBJ1-2	TRBD1	NA	TRBV5-1	CASSPDRGNSGYTF	TGCGCCAGCAGCCCTGACAGGGGGAACTCTGGCTACACCTTC
TRBJ2-1	NA	NA	TRBV7-8	CASSLVLGTGSLNEQFF	TGTGCCAGCAGCTTAGTATTGGGGACTGGAAGCCTCAATGAGCAGTTCTTC
TRBJ1-2	NA	NA	TRBV29-1	CSVTAGSVGYTF	TGCAGCGTTACGGCAGGGTCGGTGGGCTACACCTTC
TRBJ1-1	NA	NA	TRBV7-6	CASSLAQGRVAFF	TGTGCCAGCAGCTTAGCCCAGGGGCGGGTGGCTTTCTTT
TRBJ2-3	NA	NA	TRBV7-9	CASSFQARDTQYF	TGTGCCAGCAGCTTTCAAGCAAGAGATACGCAGTATTTT
TRBJ2-5	TRBD1	NA	TRBV28	CASSLDRDQETQYF	TGTGCCAGCAGTTTGGACAGGGACCAAGAGACCCAGTACTTC
TRBJ1-4	NA	NA	TRBV2	CASSELGQGYEKLFF	TGTGCCAGCAGTGAACTTGGGCAGGGGTATGAAAAACTGTTTTTT